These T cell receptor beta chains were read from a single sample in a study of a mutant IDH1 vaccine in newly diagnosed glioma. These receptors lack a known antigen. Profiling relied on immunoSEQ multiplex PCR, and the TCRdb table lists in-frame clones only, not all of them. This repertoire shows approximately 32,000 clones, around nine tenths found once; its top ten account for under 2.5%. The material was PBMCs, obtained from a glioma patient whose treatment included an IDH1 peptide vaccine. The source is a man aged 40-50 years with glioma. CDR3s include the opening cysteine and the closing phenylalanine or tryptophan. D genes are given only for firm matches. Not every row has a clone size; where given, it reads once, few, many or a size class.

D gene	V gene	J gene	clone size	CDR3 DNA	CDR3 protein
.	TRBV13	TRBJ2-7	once	TGTGCCAGCAGCTTAAGCAGCCCCTACGAGCAGTACTTC	CASSLSSPYEQYF
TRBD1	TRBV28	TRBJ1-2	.	TGTGCCAGCACCCAAGGGACAGGAAGGACCTATGGCTACACCTTC	CASTQGTGRTYGYTF
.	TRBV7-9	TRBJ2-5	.	TGTGCCAGCAGCTTAGGGGAGAGACCCCAGTACTTC	CASSLGERPQYF
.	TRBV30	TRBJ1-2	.	TGTGCCTGGAGTGTACGGGGAGACCATGGCTACACCTTC	CAWSVRGDHGYTF
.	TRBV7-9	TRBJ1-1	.	TGTGCCAGCAGCCCTTCGGACAGAATACCGAACACTGAAGCTTTCTTT	CASSPSDRIPNTEAFF
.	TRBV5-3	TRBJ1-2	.	TGTGCCAGAAGCCCGGGGGGGTTCAGGTATGGCTACACCTTC	CARSPGGFRYGYTF
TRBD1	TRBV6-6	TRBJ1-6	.	TGTGCCAGCAAAGACAGGGTAACCTATAATTCACCCCTCCACTTT	CASKDRVTYNSPLHF
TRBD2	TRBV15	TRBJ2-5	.	TGTGCCACCAGCAGAGGACTAGCGGGGGCCCAAGAGACCCAGTACTTC	CATSRGLAGAQETQYF
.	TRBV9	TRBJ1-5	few	TGTGCCAGCAGCGTAGGAGGTCTCAATCAGCCCCAGCATTTT	CASSVGGLNQPQHF
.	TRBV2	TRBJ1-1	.	TGTGCCAGCAGTGAAGCCTCAATGGGGGTCTCTGAAGCTTTCTTT	CASSEASMGVSEAFF
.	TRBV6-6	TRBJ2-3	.	TGTGCCAGCAGTTACGGCCAGGGGGGGGTGGCAGATACGCAGTATTTT	CASSYGQGGVADTQYF
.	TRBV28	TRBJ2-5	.	TGTGCCAGCAGCCGTTGGCACAGGAGGGGAGAGACCCAGTACTTC	CASSRWHRRGETQYF
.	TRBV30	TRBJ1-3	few	TGTGCCCGGACCTCGACTCCTGGAAACACCATATATTTT	CARTSTPGNTIYF
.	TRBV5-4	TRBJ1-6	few	TGTGCCAGCAGCTTGGGGACAGTTTATAATTCACCCCTCCACTTT	CASSLGTVYNSPLHF
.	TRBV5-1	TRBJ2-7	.	TGCGCCAGCAGCTTCGCAACAATCGGGATTGGATCCGAGCAGTACTTC	CASSFATIGIGSEQYF
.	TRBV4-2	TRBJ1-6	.	TGTGCCAGCAGCCAAGATCGTTCCTCACCCCTCCACTTT	CASSQDRSSPLHF
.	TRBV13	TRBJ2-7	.	TGTGCCAGCAGCTCCAGGGGAGGGTGGGTGGAGCAGTACTTC	CASSSRGGWVEQYF
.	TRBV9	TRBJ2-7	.	TGTGCCAGCAGCGTCGGGGTTACCCCCTACGAGCAGTACTTC	CASSVGVTPYEQYF
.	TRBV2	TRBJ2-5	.	TGTGCCAGCAGCGCTTTCGGGACAACTATCAGGCAAGAGACCCAGTACTTC	CASSAFGTTIRQETQYF
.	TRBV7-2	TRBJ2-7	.	TGTGCCAGCAGCCCGTGGGGCCAACCCTACGAGCAGTACTTC	CASSPWGQPYEQYF
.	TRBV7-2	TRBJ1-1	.	TGTGCCAGCAGCTTACGGGGGAATGAAGCTTTCTTT	CASSLRGNEAFF
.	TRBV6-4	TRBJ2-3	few	TGTGCCAGCAGCCCAGAGGCAGGGGGCACAGATACGCAGTATTTT	CASSPEAGGTDTQYF
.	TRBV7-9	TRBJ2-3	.	TGTGCCAGCAGCTCGGCGGCAGATACGCAGTATTTT	CASSSAADTQYF
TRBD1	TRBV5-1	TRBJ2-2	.	TGCGCCAGCAGCGAAGGAACCGGGACAGGGAACACCGGGGAGCTGTTTTTT	CASSEGTGTGNTGELFF
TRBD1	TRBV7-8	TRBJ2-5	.	TGTGCCAGCAGCTTAGGTTGGACAGGGAAAGAGACCCAGTACTTC	CASSLGWTGKETQYF
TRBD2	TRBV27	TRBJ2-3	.	TGTGCCAGCAGTGGACTAGCGGCTAGCACAGATACGCAGTATTTT	CASSGLAASTDTQYF
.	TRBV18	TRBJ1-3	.	TGTGCCAGCTCACCTGGGGGAGACTCTGGAAACACCATATATTTT	CASSPGGDSGNTIYF
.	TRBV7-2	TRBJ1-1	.	TGTGCCAGCAGCGTCGGACAGACTGAAGCTTTCTTT	CASSVGQTEAFF
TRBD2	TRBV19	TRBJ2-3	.	TGTGCCAGTAGTTCCCGACTAGCGGGGGTGACAGATACGCAGTATTTT	CASSSRLAGVTDTQYF
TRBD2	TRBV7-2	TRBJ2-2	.	TGTGCCAGCAGCTTATTCAGCGGGAGCACCGGGGAGCTGTTTTTT	CASSLFSGSTGELFF
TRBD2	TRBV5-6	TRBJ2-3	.	TGTGCCAGCAACCGGCCGGGACTAGCGGGGAGCACAGATACGCAGTATTTT	CASNRPGLAGSTDTQYF
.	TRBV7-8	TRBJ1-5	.	TGTGCCAGCAGCTTAATAGGGGGTCAGCCCCAGCATTTT	CASSLIGGQPQHF
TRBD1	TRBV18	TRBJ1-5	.	TGTGCCAGCTCGCCGACAGGGGGGCACAATCAGCCCCAGCATTTT	CASSPTGGHNQPQHF
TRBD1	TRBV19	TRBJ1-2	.	TGTGCCAGTACCCTCGCCCCGGGACAGGGGGTGGAAGGCTACACCTTC	CASTLAPGQGVEGYTF
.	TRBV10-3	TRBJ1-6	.	TGTGCCATCAGGCCGGGGAGGAACGACTCACCCCTCCACTTT	CAIRPGRNDSPLHF
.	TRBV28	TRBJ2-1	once	TGTGCCAGCAGTATTCGCAGGGGAGGCCATGAGCAGTTCTTC	CASSIRRGGHEQFF
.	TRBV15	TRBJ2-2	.	TGTGCCACCAGCAGCGACGTGGTAGGGACCGGGGAGCTGTTTTTT	CATSSDVVGTGELFF
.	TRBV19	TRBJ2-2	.	TGTGCCAGTAGTACCCACGGTAGGACCGGGGAGCTGTTTTTT	CASSTHGRTGELFF
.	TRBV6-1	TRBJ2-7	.	TGTGCCAGCAGTGCGATATACGAGCAGTACTTC	CASSAIYEQYF
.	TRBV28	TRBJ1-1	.	TGTGCCAGCAGTTTACTGTCAGTGGGAGGAGCTTTCTTT	CASSLLSVGGAFF
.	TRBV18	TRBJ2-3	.	TGTGCCAGCTCGCCCTCTAATCCTCGAGGGGGGGCGGATACGCAGTATTTT	CASSPSNPRGGADTQYF
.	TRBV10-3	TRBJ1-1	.	TGTGCCACCCGGGCCCCGAACACTGAAGCTTTCTTT	CATRAPNTEAFF
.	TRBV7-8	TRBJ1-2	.	TGTGCCAGCAGCAGGGACGCCGGCCACTATGGCTACACCTTC	CASSRDAGHYGYTF
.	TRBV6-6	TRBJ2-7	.	TGTGCCAGCAGTTACCACATGGACATGAGCTCCTACGAGCAGTACTTC	CASSYHMDMSSYEQYF